A single TCR beta chain is shown here with its context. This entry is derived from a study of CD8+ T cells in alopecia areata. As for the study in general: Once tofacitinib had been taken for 6 to 18 months, 6 months off drug followed.

Treatment in this sample: oral pan-JAK inhibitor, 5-10 mg twice daily. Germline V CDR1 and CDR2: SGHTA, FQGNSA. CDR3 size: 14 residues. Trimming took 5 bases from V and 6 from J; bases not matched to a gene: 9. The authors extracted RNA and reverse transcribed it into cDNA as the sequencing template. Generated by immunoSEQ multiplex PCR, the TCRdb table keeps only in-frame clones and is missing some. The data contain 250,000 to 350,000 clones, about 60% of them singletons. The gene calls are TRBV7-2 and TRBJ1-1; TRBD1 matches at 7 bases. The input for sequencing was CD4+ T cells sorted from blood, taken at week 52, from a patient treated with tofacitinib. This TCR was recovered from a human donor with alopecia areata. The CDR3 DNA follows: TGTGCCAGCAGCCTTGCGTCCGGGACAGCTGAAGCTTTCTTT. Amino acid sequence: CASSLASGTAEAFF.